This T cell receptor (beta chain) came from a study of T cell responses to AZD1222 COVID-19 vaccine (TCRdb year 2021). Notes on the research overall: Because spike-specific TCR depth and breadth did not differ between the two schedules, AZD1222 recipients who got a second dose at roughly 4 weeks were pooled with those who got a second dose at roughly 12 weeks. TCR sequencing covered roughly 230 trial participants: roughly 200 given two doses of AZD1222 and 26 given two doses of MenACWY control vaccine. Trial participants were enrolled by age into subgroups of 18-55, 56-69 and 70-plus years, and around 140, 26 and 57 TCR-sequenced participants, respectively, were included in these subgroups. General study outcomes and caveats: CD4 TCRs associated with the vaccine covered the entire spike protein, and the dominant responses were in regions 160-218 and 743-854. Reportedly, almost half of the unique spike-specific TCRs recognized epitopes lying outside the regions that are mutated in the B.1.351 and B.1.1.7 variants. Most participants were white British and females outnumbered males, and the authors suggested that clonal diversity may have been underestimated. Spike-specific TCR breadth and depth rose significantly after two AZD1222 doses compared with day 0 and with MenACWY recipients. In the small 56-69-year group, the increase in depth fell short of significance, most likely because of low power. No day 14 peak-response samples were available, so repertoires were characterized only after the peak T cell response. Only six or seven AZD1222 recipients were SARS-CoV-2 seropositive at baseline, limiting conclusions about previously exposed vaccinees.

Comments on this clone: Its antigen is not yet known. Per-base qualities were not stored, and no clone one base away is much larger.

Its CDR3 holds 14 amino acids, cysteine through phenylalanine. Solely the CDR3 DNA is kept, with 42 bases framed from the first base. The CDR1 and CDR2 encoded by the germline V gene are LGHNA and YSLEER. The junction carries 7 bases between V and J, which are trimmed by 0 bases and 2 bases respectively. The CDR3 regions of human TCRbeta chains were subjected to immunosequencing. As for how the authors treated the data: Repertoire TCRs were matched against a reference library of SARS-CoV-2-specific TCRs generated with the MIRA antigen-specificity platform. Breadth was defined as the fraction of unique TCRs that were SARS-CoV-2-associated, and depth was defined as the fraction of total T cells that were SARS-CoV-2-associated. Each spike-specific TCR was assigned to its reactive spike region and to a CD4 or CD8 class using the MIRA data. Log10-transformed breadth and depth values were compared by one-way ANOVA with Sidak's multiple comparisons tests. The table comes from immuneACCESS by way of TCRdb, which keeps in-frame sequences with V and J called. Part of the clones is missing from these tables; in studies checked, under half for an unresolved V gene and the rest for unknown reasons. V and J calls and clone size come straight from that table; D and trimming were deduced from the DNA. In this sample the table shows about 180,000 clones, around 88% of which occur a single time. The top ten constitute more than 0.4% of the sample.

This specimen's time point label, interpreted: baseline before first vaccination. Samples from vaccinated people were obtained from the UK trials COV001 and COV002, which included a single-blind randomized controlled phase 2/3 trial of AZD1222 (ChAdOx1 nCoV-19) in healthy adults. Trial participant PBMC samples were collected at day 0 and day 28 after the second dose for TCRbeta chain sequencing. This sequence uses TRBV4-3 and TRBJ2-5; no D gene can be assigned with confidence. This clonotype originated in an adult in good health. Sequencing used peripheral blood, obtained on day 0 of AZD1222 vaccination. The nucleotide sequence is given as TGCGCCAGCAGCCAAGATTACGGGCAAGAGACCCAGTACTTC. Its product reads: CASSQDYGQETQYF.